Sequencing of this T cell receptor (beta chain) was carried out in a study of radiation and T cells in renal cell carcinoma. In the case of this clone: Its antigen is not identified.

General observations from the study: Baseline intratumoral clonotype presence is unknown without pretreatment biopsies. Top tumor clonotypes rose in blood 2 weeks post-radiation, then contracted.

Time point: blood 4 weeks post-SBRT, at nephrectomy. The treatment here: 15 Gy SBRT to primary tumor, nephrectomy 4 weeks later. Nephrectomy followed 15 Gy stereotactic body radiation by 4 weeks. After SBRT, blood was collected at 2 and 4 weeks, plus baseline. Assay used: immunoSEQ multiplex PCR; TCRdb lists only in-frame clones, some missing. The repertoire holds roughly 86,000 clones, with over 80% as singletons. The CDR3 has 14 residues. The germline V gene has CDR1 MNHEY and CDR2 SVGAGI. V lost 8 bases to trimming and J lost 0 bases, with 12 bases between them. The material was blood, obtained from a patient whose treatment included radiotherapy and nephrectomy. The V call is TRBV6-5, the J call TRBJ2-3; possible D gene TRBD1, 6 bases. This TCR came from a man in his forties or fifties with renal cell carcinoma. CDR3: CASGRDKSTDTQYF. Written as DNA, the CDR3 is TGTGCCAGCGGCCGGGACAAAAGCACAGATACGCAGTATTTT.